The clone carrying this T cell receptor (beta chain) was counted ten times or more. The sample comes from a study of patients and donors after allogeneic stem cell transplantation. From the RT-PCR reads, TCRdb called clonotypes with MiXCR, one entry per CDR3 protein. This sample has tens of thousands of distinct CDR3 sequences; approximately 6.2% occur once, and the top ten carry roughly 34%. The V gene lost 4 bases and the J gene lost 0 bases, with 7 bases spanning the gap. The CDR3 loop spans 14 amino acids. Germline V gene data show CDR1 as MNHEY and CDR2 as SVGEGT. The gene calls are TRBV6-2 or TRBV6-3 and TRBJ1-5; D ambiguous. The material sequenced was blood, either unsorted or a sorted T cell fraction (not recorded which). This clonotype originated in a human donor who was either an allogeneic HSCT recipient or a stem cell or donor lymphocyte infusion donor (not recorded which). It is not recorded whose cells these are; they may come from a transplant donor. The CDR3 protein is CASSSFYSNQPQHF. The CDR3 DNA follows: TGTGCCAGCAGTTCCTTTTATAGCAATCAGCCCCAGCATTTT.